Sequencing of this T cell receptor beta chain was carried out in a study of blood T cell repertoires in COVID-19 (TCRdb year 2020). Context from the whole study: Samples from collaborators originated in the United States, Italy and Spain and spanned both the acute and convalescent phases of COVID-19. The samples were drawn from two sources: the first 160 participants of the ongoing ImmuneRACE study, and 1,254 subjects contributed by 6 global collaborators. The material from the prospective study consisted of cDNA or gDNA derived from T cells, B-cell-depleted T cells, or PBMCs. Sample metadata almost always included a de-identified subject ID, COVID-19 status, age in years and sex. Deeply sampled blood TCRbeta repertoires from subjects exposed to, actively infected with, or recovered from COVID-19 were included in the dataset. Where available, HLA class I and class II types were taken from metadata supplied by the sample provider and were not determined by assay-based typing. A freely available public database, intended as a resource for researchers studying the immune response to SARS-CoV-2, is where the repertoires were released. General study outcomes and caveats: The quantity of clinical and demographic metadata differed by source and by participant and was supplied without curation.

The collaborating institutions used their own protocols to collect whole blood in K2EDTA tubes. For TCRbeta analysis, collaborators shipped samples as frozen whole blood, isolated PBMCs, or DNA extracted from either of those sample types. Via the germline V gene (reference sequence), CDR1 is LNHDA and CDR2 SQIVND. Spanning cysteine to phenylalanine, the CDR3 consists of 14 amino acids. The read is trimmed to its CDR3 DNA, 42 bases read in frame from base 1. The germline ends are 21 bases apart after V is trimmed by 8 bases and J by 8 bases. TCRbeta CDR3 regions were amplified from genomic DNA by means of the immunoSEQ Assay, a bias-controlled multiplex PCR. Concerning the study's data processing: The number of nucleated cells in each sample was estimated by amplification of reference gene primers within the assay. To quantify the absolute abundance of each unique TCRbeta CDR3 rearrangement, sequence reads were collapsed and filtered. Productive Simpson clonality was computed per sample as the square root of Simpson's diversity index over productive rearrangements. TCRdb's version of the immuneACCESS table is confined to in-frame rearrangements and falls short of the full clone set. An unresolved V gene accounts for under half of the shortfall where checked; the remainder is of unknown origin. D and trimming come from the DNA, and the V and J calls and clone size come from that table. For this sample there are about 100,000 clones; about 89% appear just once. The top ten clonotypes cover about 18% of the sample.

As regards this clone: There is no known antigen for this receptor. Base qualities are not recorded, but no much larger clone differs from it by a single base.

This receptor was obtained from a man aged 50 to 60 with acute or convalescent COVID-19. The receptor chain draws on TRBV19 and TRBJ1-2; a tentative D match to TRBD1 spans 5 bases. Sequences were obtained from peripheral blood. The nucleotide sequence reads TGTGCCAGTTCCCAAGTCGGACACTCTGAAGGCTACACCTTC. It is translated as CASSQVGHSEGYTF.